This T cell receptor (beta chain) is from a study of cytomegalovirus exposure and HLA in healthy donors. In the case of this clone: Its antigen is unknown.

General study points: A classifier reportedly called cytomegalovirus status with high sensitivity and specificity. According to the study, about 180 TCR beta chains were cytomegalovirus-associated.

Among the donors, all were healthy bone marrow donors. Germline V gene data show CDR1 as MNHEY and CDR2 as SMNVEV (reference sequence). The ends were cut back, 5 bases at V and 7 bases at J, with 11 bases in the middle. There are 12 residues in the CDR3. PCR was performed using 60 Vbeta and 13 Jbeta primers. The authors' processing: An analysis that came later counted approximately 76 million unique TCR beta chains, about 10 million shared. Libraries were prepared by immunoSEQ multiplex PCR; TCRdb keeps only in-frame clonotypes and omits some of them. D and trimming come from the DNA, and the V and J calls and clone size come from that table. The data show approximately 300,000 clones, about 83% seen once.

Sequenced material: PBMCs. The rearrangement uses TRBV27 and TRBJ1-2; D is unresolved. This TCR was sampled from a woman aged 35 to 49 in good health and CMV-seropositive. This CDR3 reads CASSPTGFGYTF. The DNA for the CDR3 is TGTGCCAGCAGTCCTACCGGGTTTGGCTACACCTTC.